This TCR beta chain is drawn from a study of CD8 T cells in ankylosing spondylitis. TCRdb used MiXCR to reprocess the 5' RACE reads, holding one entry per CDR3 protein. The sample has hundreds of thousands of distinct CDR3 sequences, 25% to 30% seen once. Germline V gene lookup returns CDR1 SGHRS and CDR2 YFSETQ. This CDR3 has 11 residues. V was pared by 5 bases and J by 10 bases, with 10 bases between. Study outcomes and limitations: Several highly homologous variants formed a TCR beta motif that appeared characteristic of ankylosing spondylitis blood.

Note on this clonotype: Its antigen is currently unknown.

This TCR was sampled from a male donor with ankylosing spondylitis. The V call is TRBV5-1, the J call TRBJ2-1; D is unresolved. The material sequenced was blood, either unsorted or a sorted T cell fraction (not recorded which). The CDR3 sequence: CASRESGEQFF. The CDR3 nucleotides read TGCGCCAGCAGGGAAAGTGGCGAGCAGTTCTTC.